This TCR beta chain comes out of a study of T cells in localized non-small cell lung cancer. V gave up 10 bases and J gave up 6 bases; unmatched junction bases: 9. Germline values: CDR1 MDHEN, CDR2 SYDVKM. This CDR3 is built from 13 residues. Only in-frame clones appear in the TCRdb table, and some are missing; sequencing was by immunoSEQ multiplex PCR. The sample carries 20,000 to 25,000 clones, 80% to 90% recorded once. The chain recombines TRBV28 with TRBJ2-7; the match to TRBD1 covers 10 bases. The receptor was derived from a man between 35 and 75 years old with stage II squamous cell lung carcinoma. Here the sequenced sample was PBMCs, taken before any cancer treatment. DNA for the CDR3: TGTGCCATCCGGGGACAGGGGAGCCTCGAGCAGTACTTC. It is translated as CAIRGQGSLEQYF.